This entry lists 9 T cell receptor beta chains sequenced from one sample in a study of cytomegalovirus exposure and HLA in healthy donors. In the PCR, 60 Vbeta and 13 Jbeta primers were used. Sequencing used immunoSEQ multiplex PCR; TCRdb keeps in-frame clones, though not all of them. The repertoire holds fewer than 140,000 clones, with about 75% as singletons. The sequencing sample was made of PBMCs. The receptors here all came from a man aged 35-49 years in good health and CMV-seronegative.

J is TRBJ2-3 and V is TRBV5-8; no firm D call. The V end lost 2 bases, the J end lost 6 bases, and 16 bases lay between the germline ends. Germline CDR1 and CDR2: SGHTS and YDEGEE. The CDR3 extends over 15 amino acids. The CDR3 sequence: CASSFLEGFGDTQYF. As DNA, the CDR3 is TGTGCCAGCAGCTTCCTGGAAGGATTCGGGGATACGCAGTATTTT.

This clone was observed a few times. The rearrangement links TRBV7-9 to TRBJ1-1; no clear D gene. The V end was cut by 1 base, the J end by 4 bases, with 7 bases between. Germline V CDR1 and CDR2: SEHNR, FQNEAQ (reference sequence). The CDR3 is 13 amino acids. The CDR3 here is CASSLVGSTEAFF. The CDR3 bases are TGTGCCAGCAGCTTAGTGGGCTCCACTGAAGCTTTCTTT.

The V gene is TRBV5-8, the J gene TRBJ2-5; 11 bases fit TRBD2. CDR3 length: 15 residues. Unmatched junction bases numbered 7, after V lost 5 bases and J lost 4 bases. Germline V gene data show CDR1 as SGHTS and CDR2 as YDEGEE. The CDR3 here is CASRPGTSGVETQYF. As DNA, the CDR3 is TGTGCCAGCAGGCCCGGGACTAGCGGTGTAGAGACCCAGTACTTC.

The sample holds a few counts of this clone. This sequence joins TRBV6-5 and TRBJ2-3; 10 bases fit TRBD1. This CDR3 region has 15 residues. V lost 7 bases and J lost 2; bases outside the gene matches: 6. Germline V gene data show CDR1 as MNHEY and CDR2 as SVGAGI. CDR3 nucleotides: TGTGCCAGCATCTCCGGGACAGGGGACACAGATACGCAGTATTTT. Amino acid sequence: CASISGTGDTDTQYF.

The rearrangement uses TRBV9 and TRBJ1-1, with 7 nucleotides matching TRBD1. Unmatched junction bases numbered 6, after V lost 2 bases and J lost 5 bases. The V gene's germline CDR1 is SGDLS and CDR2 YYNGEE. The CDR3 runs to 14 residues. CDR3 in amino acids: CASSVSTRGTEAFF. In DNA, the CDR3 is TGTGCCAGCAGCGTTTCTACCAGGGGGACTGAAGCTTTCTTT.

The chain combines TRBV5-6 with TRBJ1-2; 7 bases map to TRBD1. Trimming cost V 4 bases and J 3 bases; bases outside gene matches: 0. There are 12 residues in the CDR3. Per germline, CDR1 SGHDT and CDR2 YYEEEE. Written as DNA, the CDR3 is TGTGCCAGCAGCCAGGGGGACTATGGCTACACCTTC. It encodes CASSQGDYGYTF.

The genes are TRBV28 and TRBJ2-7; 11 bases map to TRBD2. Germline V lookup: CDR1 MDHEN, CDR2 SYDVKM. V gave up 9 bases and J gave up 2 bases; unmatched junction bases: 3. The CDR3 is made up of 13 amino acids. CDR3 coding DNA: TGTGCCAGTTTTAGCGGGGGGGCCTACGAGCAGTACTTC. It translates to CASFSGGAYEQYF.

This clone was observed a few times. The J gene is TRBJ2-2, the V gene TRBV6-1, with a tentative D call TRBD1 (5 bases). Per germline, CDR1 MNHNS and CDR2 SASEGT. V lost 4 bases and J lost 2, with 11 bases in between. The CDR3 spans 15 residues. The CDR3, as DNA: TGTGCCAGCAGTGCCCTCCAGGGTAACACCGGGGAGCTGTTTTTT. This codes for CASSALQGNTGELFF.

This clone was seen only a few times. CDR3 coding DNA: TGTGCCAGCAGGGGTAGCCAGCGTGCCTACAATGAGCAGTTCTTC. It codes for CASRGSQRAYNEQFF. The chain recombines TRBV7-9 with TRBJ2-1; no clear D. This CDR3 contains 15 residues. CDR1 SEHNR and CDR2 FQNEAQ come from the germline V gene (reference sequence). The ends were cut back, 6 bases at V and 2 bases at J, with 14 bases in the middle. The full variable domain, in which reference TRBV7-9 and TRBJ2-1 provide the parts outside the CDR3, is DTGVSQNPRHKITKRGQNVTFRCDPISEHNRLYWYRQTLGQGPEFLTYFQNEAQLEKSRLLSDRFSAERPKGSFSTLEIQRTEQGDSAMYLCASRGSQRAYNEQFFGPGTRLTVL.